These 11 T cell receptor beta chains share one sample of origin, sequenced in a study of regulatory T cells in long-lasting Graves disease. Relying on iRepertoire HTBI primers and Arm-PCR of CDR3 regions, the team built TCR beta libraries. MiXCR was run by TCRdb on the multiplex PCR reads, yielding one entry per CDR3 protein. The table lists hundreds of thousands of distinct CDR3 sequences, around a sixth of them singletons. Sample time point: newly diagnosed GD, antithyroid drugs for less than 3 months. The TCR library was made from RNA that had been extracted from PBMCs in TRIzol. The source material was peripheral blood mononuclear cells (PBMCs), sampled at new diagnosis, from a patient treated with antithyroid drugs. The receptors come from a female donor with Graves disease.

This clonotype was observed at least ten times. V gene TRBV20-1 combines with J gene TRBJ2-1; 7 nucleotides agree with TRBD2. Trimming at V came to 6 bases and at J to 4 bases, leaving 9 bases not matched to a gene. Looked up from germline, CDR1 is DFQATT and CDR2 is SNEGSKA (reference sequence). This CDR3 has 14 amino acids. In DNA, the CDR3 is TGCAGTGCCGATCTAGCGGAGGGTTACAATGAGCAGTTCTTC. This gives the protein CSADLAEGYNEQFF.

This clonotype was counted at least ten times. The chain has TRBV27 and TRBJ1-1; D is unresolved. Germline V lookup: CDR1 MNHEY, CDR2 SMNVEV (reference sequence). V was shortened by 7 bases and J by 12 bases, with 15 bases between the two germline ends. The CDR3 is 11 residues long. DNA of the CDR3: TGTGCCAGCATGATCCGGGGTAGAACTTTCTTT. It codes for CASMIRGRTFF.

This clonotype was detected many times. This rearrangement joins TRBV28 to TRBJ2-1; TRBD1 agrees at 8 bases. V was pared by 3 bases and J by 3 bases, with 7 bases of the junction left unmatched. CDR3 length: 16 amino acids. Germline V CDR1 and CDR2: MDHEN, SYDVKM. CDR3 coding DNA: TGTGCCAGCAGTTTGTACAGGGGGATTTTCTACAATGAGCAGTTCTTC. The encoded protein is CASSLYRGIFYNEQFF.

This clonotype was recorded many times. The chain uses TRBV29-1 and TRBJ2-7; the D is unclear. V was trimmed by 7 bases and J by 3 bases, leaving 10 bases between them. The CDR3 covers 11 residues. CDR1 is SQVTM and CDR2 is ANQGSEA in the germline V gene. CDR3 in DNA: TGCAGCGCTCGAAAAAACTACGAGCAGTACTTC. Amino acid sequence: CSARKNYEQYF.

This clonotype has only a few counts. V gene TRBV30 combines with J gene TRBJ2-7; tentatively, D is TRBD1 (5 bases). Per the germline V gene, CDR1 is GTSNPN and CDR2 is SVGIG (reference sequence). The CDR3 is made up of 11 amino acids. The V end was cut by 3 bases, the J end by 7 bases, with 10 bases between. The CDR3 DNA reads TGTGCCTGGAGCGACAGTCGGGAGCAGTACTTC. Encoded protein: CAWSDSREQYF. Full variable domain (missing parts from reference TRBV30 and TRBJ2-7): SQTIHQWPATLVQPVGSPLSLECTVEGTSNPNLYWYRQAAGRGLQLLFYSVGIGQISSEVPQNLSASRPQDRQFILSSKKLLLSDSGFYLCAWSDSREQYFGPGTRLTVT.

In this sample, this clonotype turned up a few times. The chain is built from TRBV20-1 and TRBJ2-1; 11 bases match TRBD1. This CDR3 region has 14 residues. With 5 bases clipped from V and 7 bases from J, the junction kept 7 bases outside the gene matches. Germline values: CDR1 DFQATT, CDR2 SNEGSKA (reference sequence). Here the CDR3 DNA reads TGCAGTGCTCGAGGACAGGGGGCGGGTAATGAGCAGTTCTTC. Translating it yields CSARGQGAGNEQFF.

The table lists this clonotype with a few counts. In DNA, the CDR3 is TGTGCCAGCAGCGTAGTAATAGGCTATGGCTACACCTTC. This gives the protein CASSVVIGYGYTF. This chain links TRBV9 with TRBJ1-2; unclear D gene. The CDR3 has 13 residues. Germline CDR1 is SGDLS and CDR2 is YYNGEE. Trimming took 0 bases from V and 4 from J, leaving 7 bases between them.

At least ten counts were recorded for this clonotype. The rearrangement links TRBV5-1 to TRBJ1-6; tentatively, D is TRBD1 (5 bases). With 0 bases removed from V and 4 bases from J, the gap between germline ends came to 8 bases. Germline V gene data show CDR1 as SGHRS and CDR2 as YFSETQ. The CDR3 consists of 15 residues. CDR3: CASSLGGDYNSPLHF. CDR3 nucleotides: TGCGCCAGCAGCTTGGGAGGGGATTATAATTCACCCCTCCACTTT.

This clonotype appeared many times. V and J are TRBV4-2 and TRBJ1-2, with a weak D call TRBD1 (6 bases). V was shortened by 4 bases and J by 4 bases, with 13 bases between the two germline ends. Germline CDR1 and CDR2: LGHNA and YNFKEQ. There are 14 residues in the CDR3. CDR3 sequence reads: CASSPDGGGYGYTF. CDR3 coding DNA: TGTGCCAGCAGCCCGGACGGAGGGGGCTATGGCTACACCTTC.

Ten or more counts support this clonotype. This chain links TRBV5-5 with TRBJ2-5; 12 nucleotides align to TRBD2. V shed 4 bases and J 2 bases; nucleotides not matched to a gene: 6. In germline, CDR1 is SGHKS, CDR2 YYEKEE (reference sequence). This CDR3 region has 16 residues. Written as DNA, the CDR3 is TGTGCCAGCAGCACTGGACTAGCGGGAACTCAAGAGACCCAGTACTTC. It codes for CASSTGLAGTQETQYF.

At least ten counts were recorded for this clonotype. The rearrangement links TRBV24-1 to TRBJ2-5; D possibly corresponds to TRBD1 (6 bases). Trimming cost V 4 bases and J 0 bases, with 11 bases left between them. The CDR3 extends over 15 amino acids. Germline-derived CDR1 and CDR2 are KGHDR and SFDVKD. CDR3 nucleotides: TGTGCCACCAGTGACCCGGGACACTACCAAGAGACCCAGTACTTC. Protein product: CATSDPGHYQETQYF.